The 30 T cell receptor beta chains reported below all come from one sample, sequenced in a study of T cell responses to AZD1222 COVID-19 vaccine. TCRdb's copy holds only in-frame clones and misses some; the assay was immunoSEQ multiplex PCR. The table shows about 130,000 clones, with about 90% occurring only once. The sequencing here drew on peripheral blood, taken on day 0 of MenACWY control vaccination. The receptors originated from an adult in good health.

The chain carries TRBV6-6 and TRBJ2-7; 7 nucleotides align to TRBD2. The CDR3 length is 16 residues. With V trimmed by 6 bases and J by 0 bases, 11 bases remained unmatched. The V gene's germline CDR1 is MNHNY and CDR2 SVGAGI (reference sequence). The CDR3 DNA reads TGTGCCAGCAGCCCGTGGGGGAGGGTGGGCTCCTACGAGCAGTACTTC. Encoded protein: CASSPWGRVGSYEQYF.

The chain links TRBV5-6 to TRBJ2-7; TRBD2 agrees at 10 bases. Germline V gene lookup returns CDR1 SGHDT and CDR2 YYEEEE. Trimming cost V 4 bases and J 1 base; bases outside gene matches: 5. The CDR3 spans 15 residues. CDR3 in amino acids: CASSGGLARSYEQYF. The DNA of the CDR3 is TGTGCCAGCAGCGGGGGACTAGCGAGGTCCTACGAGCAGTACTTC.

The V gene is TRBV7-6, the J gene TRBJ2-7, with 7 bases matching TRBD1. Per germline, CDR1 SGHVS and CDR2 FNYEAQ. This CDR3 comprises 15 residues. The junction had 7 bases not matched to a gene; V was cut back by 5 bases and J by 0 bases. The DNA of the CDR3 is TGTGCCAGCAGCGACGGGGACAGCTACTCCTACGAGCAGTACTTC. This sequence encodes CASSDGDSYSYEQYF.

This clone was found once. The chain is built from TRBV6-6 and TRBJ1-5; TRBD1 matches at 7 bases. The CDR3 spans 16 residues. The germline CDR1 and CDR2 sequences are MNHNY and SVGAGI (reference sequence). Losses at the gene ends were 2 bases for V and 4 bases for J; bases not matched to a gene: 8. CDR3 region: CASSYLQGGMNQPQHF. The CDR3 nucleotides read TGTGCCAGCAGTTACCTCCAGGGGGGCATGAATCAGCCCCAGCATTTT.

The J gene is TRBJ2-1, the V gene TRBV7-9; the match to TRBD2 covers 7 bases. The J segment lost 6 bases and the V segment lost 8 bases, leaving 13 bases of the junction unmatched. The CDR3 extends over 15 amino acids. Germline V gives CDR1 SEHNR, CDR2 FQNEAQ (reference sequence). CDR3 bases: TGTGCCAGCGCCTACTCTAGCGGTAAAGGCAATGAGCAGTTCTTC. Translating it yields CASAYSSGKGNEQFF.

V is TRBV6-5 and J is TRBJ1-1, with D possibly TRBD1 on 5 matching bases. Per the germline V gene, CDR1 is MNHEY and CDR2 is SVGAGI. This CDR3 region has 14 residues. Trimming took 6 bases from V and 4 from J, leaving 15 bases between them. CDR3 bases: TGTGCCAGCAGCCGGGACGAGGGCGGCACTGAAGCTTTCTTT. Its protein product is CASSRDEGGTEAFF.

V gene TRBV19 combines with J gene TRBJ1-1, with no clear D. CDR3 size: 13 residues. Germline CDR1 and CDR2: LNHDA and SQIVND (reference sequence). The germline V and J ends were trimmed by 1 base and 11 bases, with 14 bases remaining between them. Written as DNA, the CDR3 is TGTGCCAGTAGTATAGCCCCCCGCTTAGGGGCTTTCTTT. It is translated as CASSIAPRLGAFF.

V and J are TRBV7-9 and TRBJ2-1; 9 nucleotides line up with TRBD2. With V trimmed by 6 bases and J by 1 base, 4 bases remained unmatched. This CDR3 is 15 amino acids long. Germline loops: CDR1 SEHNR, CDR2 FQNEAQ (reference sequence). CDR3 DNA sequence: TGTGCCAGCAGGGGACTAGCCGCTTCCTACAATGAGCAGTTCTTC. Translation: CASRGLAASYNEQFF. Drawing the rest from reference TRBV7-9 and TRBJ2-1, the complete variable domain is DTGVSQNPRHKITKRGQNVTFRCDPISEHNRLYWYRQTLGQGPEFLTYFQNEAQLEKSRLLSDRFSAERPKGSFSTLEIQRTEQGDSAMYLCASRGLAASYNEQFFGPGTRLTVL.

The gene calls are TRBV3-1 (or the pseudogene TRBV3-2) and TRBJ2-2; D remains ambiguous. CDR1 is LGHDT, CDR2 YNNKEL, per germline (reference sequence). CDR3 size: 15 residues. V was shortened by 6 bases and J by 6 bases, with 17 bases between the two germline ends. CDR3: CASSYGLIRAGELFF. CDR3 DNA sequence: TGTGCCAGCAGTTATGGCCTAATAAGGGCCGGGGAGCTGTTTTTT.

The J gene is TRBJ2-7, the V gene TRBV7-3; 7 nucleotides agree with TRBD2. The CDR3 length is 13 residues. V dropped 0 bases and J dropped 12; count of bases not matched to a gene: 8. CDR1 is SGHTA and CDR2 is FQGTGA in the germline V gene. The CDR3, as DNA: TGTGCCAGCAGCTTAACAGGTCTAGCGGAACTGTACTTC. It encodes CASSLTGLAELYF.

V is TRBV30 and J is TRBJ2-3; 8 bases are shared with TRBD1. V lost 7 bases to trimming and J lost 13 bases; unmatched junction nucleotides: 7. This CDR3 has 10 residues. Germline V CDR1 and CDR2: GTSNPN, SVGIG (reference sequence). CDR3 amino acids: CAYRQGNKYF. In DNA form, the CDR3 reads TGTGCCTACAGACAGGGGAATAAGTATTTT.

In DNA, the CDR3 is TGTGCCAGCAGCCTATTTAACACCGGGGAGCTGTTTTTT. Its translation is CASSLFNTGELFF. The V call is TRBV6-5, the J call TRBJ2-2; D unresolved. V was trimmed by 6 bases and J by 2 bases, leaving 7 bases between them. Per the germline V gene, CDR1 is MNHEY and CDR2 is SVGAGI. The CDR3 consists of 13 residues.

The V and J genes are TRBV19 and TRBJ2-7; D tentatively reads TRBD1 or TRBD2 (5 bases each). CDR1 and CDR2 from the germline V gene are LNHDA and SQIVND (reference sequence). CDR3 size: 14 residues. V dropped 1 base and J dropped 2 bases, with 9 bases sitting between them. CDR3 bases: TGTGCCAGTAGTATAGCGGGGCAAACCTACGAGCAGTACTTC. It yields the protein CASSIAGQTYEQYF.

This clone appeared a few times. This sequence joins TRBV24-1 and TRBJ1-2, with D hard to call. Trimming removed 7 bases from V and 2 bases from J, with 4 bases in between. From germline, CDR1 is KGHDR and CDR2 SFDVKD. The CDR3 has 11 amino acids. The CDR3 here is CATRDNYGYTF. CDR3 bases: TGTGCCACCAGGGACAACTATGGCTACACCTTC.

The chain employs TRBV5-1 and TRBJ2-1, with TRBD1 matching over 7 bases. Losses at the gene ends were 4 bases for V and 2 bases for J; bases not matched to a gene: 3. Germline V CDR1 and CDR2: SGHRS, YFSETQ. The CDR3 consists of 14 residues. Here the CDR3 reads CASSQGVTYNEQFF. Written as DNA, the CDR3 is TGCGCCAGCAGCCAGGGGGTTACCTACAATGAGCAGTTCTTC.

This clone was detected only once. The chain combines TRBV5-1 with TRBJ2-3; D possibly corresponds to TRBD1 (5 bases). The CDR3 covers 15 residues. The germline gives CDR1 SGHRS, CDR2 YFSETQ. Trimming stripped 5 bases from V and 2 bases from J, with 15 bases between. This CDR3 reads CASSTSGIITDTQYF. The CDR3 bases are TGCGCCAGCAGTACATCAGGGATTATCACAGATACGCAGTATTTT.

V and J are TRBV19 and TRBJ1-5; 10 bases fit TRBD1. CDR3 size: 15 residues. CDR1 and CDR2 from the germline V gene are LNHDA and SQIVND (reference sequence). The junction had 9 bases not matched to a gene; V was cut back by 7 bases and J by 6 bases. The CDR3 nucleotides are TGTGCCAGTACCGAAGACAGGGGGCGAGGTCAGCCCCAGCATTTT. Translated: CASTEDRGRGQPQHF.

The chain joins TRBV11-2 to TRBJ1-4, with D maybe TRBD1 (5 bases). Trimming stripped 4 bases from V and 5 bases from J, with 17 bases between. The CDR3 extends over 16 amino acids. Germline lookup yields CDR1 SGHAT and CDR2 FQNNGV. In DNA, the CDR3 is TGTGCCAGCAGCTCATTGCCGGGACGGACCAATGAAAAACTGTTTTTT. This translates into CASSSLPGRTNEKLFF.

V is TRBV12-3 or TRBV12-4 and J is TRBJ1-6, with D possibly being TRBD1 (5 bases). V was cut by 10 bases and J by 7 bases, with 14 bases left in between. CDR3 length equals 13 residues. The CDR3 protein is CATMLGGNSPLHF. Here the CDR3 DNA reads TGTGCCACCATGCTTGGGGGGAATTCACCCCTCCACTTT.

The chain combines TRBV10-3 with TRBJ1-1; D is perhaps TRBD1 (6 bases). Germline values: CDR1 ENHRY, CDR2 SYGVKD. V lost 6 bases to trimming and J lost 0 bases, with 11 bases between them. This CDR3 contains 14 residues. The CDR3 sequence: CAIRQEGVNTEAFF. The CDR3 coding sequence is TGTGCCATCAGGCAGGAGGGGGTGAACACTGAAGCTTTCTTT.

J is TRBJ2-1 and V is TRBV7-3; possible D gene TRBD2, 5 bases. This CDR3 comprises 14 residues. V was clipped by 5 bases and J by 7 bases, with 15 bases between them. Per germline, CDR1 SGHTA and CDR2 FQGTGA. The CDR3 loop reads CASSVEGLRNEQFF. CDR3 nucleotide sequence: TGTGCCAGCAGCGTAGAGGGTTTACGGAATGAGCAGTTCTTC.

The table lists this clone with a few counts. CDR3 DNA: TGTGCCAGCAGCGTCGAGGGGATGACAGATACGCAGTATTTT. The encoded protein is CASSVEGMTDTQYF. The V gene is TRBV9, the J gene TRBJ2-3; the D call may be TRBD1 or TRBD2 (5 bases each). The CDR3 covers 14 residues. Germline lookup yields CDR1 SGDLS and CDR2 YYNGEE. V dropped 2 bases and J dropped 3 bases, with 10 bases sitting between them. Supplemented by reference TRBV9 and TRBJ2-3, the full variable domain reads DSGVTQTPKHLITATGQRVTLRCSPRSGDLSVYWYQQSLDQGLQFLIQYYNGEERAKGNILERFSAQQFPDLHSELNLSSLELGDSALYFCASSVEGMTDTQYFGPGTRLTVL.

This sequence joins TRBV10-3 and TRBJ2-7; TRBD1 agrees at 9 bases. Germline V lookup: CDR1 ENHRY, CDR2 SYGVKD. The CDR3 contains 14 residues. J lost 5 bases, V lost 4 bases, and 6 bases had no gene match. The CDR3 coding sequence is TGTGCCATCAGTGTAGGGACAGGGCCTAACGAGCAGTACTTC. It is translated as CAISVGTGPNEQYF.

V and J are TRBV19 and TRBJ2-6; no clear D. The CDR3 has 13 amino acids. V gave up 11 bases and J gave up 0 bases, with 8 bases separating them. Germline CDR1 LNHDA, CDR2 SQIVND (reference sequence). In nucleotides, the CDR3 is TGTGCCTGCAGGCACTCTGGGGCCAACGTCCTGACTTTC. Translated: CACRHSGANVLTF.

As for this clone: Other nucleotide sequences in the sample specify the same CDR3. CDR3 in DNA: TGTGCCAGCAGCTTACAGGGCGGCAATCAGCCCCAGCATTTT. Translated, it gives CASSLQGGNQPQHF. V usage is TRBV7-9 and J usage is TRBJ1-5; D is possibly TRBD1 (5 bases). The CDR3 has 14 amino acids. Between the trimmed V and J ends, which lost 2 bases and 2 bases, there was a span of 7 bases. Germline V gives CDR1 SEHNR, CDR2 FQNEAQ (reference sequence).

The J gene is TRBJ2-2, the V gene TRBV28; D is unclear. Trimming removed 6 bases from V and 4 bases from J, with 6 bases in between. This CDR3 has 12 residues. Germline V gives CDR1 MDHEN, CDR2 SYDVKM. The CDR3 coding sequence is TGTGCCAGCAGAACCGCCACCGGGGAGCTGTTTTTT. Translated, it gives CASRTATGELFF. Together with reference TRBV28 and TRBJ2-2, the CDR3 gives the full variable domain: DVKVTQSSRYLVKRTGEKVFLECVQDMDHENMFWYRQDPGLGLRLIYFSYDVKMKEKGDIPEGYSVSREKKERFSLILESASTNQTSMYLCASRTATGELFFGEGSRLTVL.

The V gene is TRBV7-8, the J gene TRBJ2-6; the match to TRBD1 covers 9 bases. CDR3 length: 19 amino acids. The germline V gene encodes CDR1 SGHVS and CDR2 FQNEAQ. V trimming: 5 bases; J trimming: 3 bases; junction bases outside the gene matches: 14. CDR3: CASSPPGDRVLGGANVLTF. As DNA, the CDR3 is TGTGCCAGCAGCCCCCCGGGGGACAGGGTCCTAGGTGGGGCCAACGTCCTGACTTTC.

The CDR3: CASSGGLNYGYTF. For the CDR3, the DNA is TGTGCCAGCTCAGGGGGACTTAACTATGGCTACACCTTC. The chain couples TRBV12-3 or TRBV12-4 to TRBJ1-2; 7 nucleotides match TRBD1. The J segment lost 1 base and the V segment lost 8 bases, leaving 4 bases of the junction unmatched. The CDR3 has 13 amino acids.

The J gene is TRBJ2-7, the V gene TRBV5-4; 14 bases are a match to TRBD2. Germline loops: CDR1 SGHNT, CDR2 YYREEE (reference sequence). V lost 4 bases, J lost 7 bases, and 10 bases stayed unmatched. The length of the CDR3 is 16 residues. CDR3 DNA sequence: TGTGCCAGCAGCCCCGGGACTAGCGGGGGCCGAGGGGAGCAGTACTTC. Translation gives CASSPGTSGGRGEQYF.

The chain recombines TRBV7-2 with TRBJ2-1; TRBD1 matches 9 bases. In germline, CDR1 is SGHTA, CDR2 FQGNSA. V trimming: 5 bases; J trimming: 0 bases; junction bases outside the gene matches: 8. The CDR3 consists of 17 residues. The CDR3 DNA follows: TGTGCCAGCAGCCTACAGGGGGCCTTACGCTCCTACAATGAGCAGTTCTTC. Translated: CASSLQGALRSYNEQFF. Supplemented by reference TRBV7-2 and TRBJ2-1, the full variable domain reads GAGVSQSPSNKVTEKGKDVELRCDPISGHTALYWYRQSLGQGLEFLIYFQGNSAPDKSGLPSDRFSAERTGGSVSTLTIQRTQQEDSAVYLCASSLQGALRSYNEQFFGPGTRLTVL.